These T cell receptor beta chains were read from a single sample in a study of T cell responses to AZD1222 COVID-19 vaccine. This table comes from immunoSEQ multiplex PCR, and its TCRdb copy is limited to in-frame clones, with some not included. The sample carries 150,000 or so clones, approximately 89% recorded once. The sample in question was peripheral blood, obtained on day 0 of AZD1222 vaccination. The receptors originated from an adult in good health. Both conserved end residues are part of each CDR3. A D gene is named only where the DNA matches it firmly. A row's size may be missing; if present it is once, few, many or a size class.

TRBV7-2	NA	NA	TRBJ1-4	CASSLGPNEKLFF	TGTGCCAGCAGCTTAGGACCTAATGAAAAACTGTTTTTT
TRBV10-3	NA	few	TRBJ1-5	CAISDIRDGQPQHF	TGTGCCATCAGTGATATCAGGGACGGTCAGCCCCAGCATTTT
TRBV24-1	NA	NA	TRBJ2-2	CATSPGVTGELFF	TGTGCCACCAGTCCCGGAGTCACCGGGGAGCTGTTTTTT
TRBV11-2	NA	NA	TRBJ2-2	CASSSYGRGQSGELFF	TGTGCCAGCAGCTCCTACGGACGGGGCCAGAGCGGGGAGCTGTTTTTT
TRBV7-9	TRBD1	NA	TRBJ1-2	CASSSRTGEDYGYTF	TGTGCCAGCAGCTCCCGGACAGGGGAGGACTATGGCTACACCTTC
TRBV19	NA	NA	TRBJ2-2	CASSIGRAVAGELFF	TGTGCCAGTAGTATAGGCAGGGCGGTGGCCGGGGAGCTGTTTTTT
TRBV9	NA	NA	TRBJ2-6	CASSVGVGANVLTF	TGTGCCAGCAGCGTGGGGGTTGGGGCCAACGTCCTGACTTTC
TRBV19	NA	NA	TRBJ2-1	CASSPGRLRGSEQFF	TGTGCCAGTAGCCCCGGAAGGCTCCGCGGCTCTGAGCAGTTCTTC
TRBV7-9	NA	NA	TRBJ2-7	CASSSPGHLYEQYF	TGTGCCAGCAGCTCCCCGGGACACTTATACGAGCAGTACTTC
TRBV3-1/TRBV3-2	TRBD2	NA	TRBJ2-7	CASSHLFGLAGGTRTYEQYF	TGTGCCAGCAGCCACCTCTTTGGACTAGCGGGAGGAACAAGAACCTACGAGCAGTACTTC
TRBV6-6	NA	NA	TRBJ1-5	CASMDGGYWQPQHF	TGTGCCAGCATGGACGGGGGTTACTGGCAGCCCCAGCATTTT
TRBV7-2	TRBD2	NA	TRBJ2-5	CASSSSTSGKETQYF	TGTGCCAGCAGCTCCTCGACTAGCGGTAAAGAGACCCAGTACTTC
TRBV30	NA	NA	TRBJ1-2	CAWSNGYGYTF	TGTGCCTGGAGTAATGGCTATGGCTACACCTTC
TRBV19	TRBD1	NA	TRBJ1-2	CASSISDRGGYGYTF	TGTGCCAGTAGTATATCGGACAGGGGCGGCTATGGCTACACCTTC
TRBV2	NA	NA	TRBJ2-6	CASSGLTGGGANVLTF	TGTGCCAGCAGTGGCCTCACGGGCGGTGGGGCCAACGTCCTGACTTTC
TRBV7-8	NA	NA	TRBJ2-5	CASRMGPSPTETQYF	TGTGCCAGCAGAATGGGACCCAGCCCAACCGAGACCCAGTACTTC
TRBV14	NA	NA	TRBJ1-2	CASSQDKGRLLYGYTF	TGTGCCAGCAGCCAAGATAAGGGCAGGCTCCTCTATGGCTACACCTTC
TRBV27	TRBD1	NA	TRBJ2-7	CASSSRLRTGSREQYF	TGTGCCAGCAGTTCCCGCCTTAGGACAGGGTCAAGGGAGCAGTACTTC
TRBV28	NA	NA	TRBJ1-2	CASSLVRDGLYGYTF	TGTGCCAGCAGTTTAGTAAGGGACGGCCTCTATGGCTACACCTTC
TRBV25-1	NA	NA	TRBJ1-1	CASRDGNTEAFF	TGTGCCAGCAGGGACGGCAACACTGAAGCTTTCTTT
TRBV7-8	TRBD1	NA	TRBJ1-4	CASSQTAGTGNEKLFF	TGTGCCAGCAGCCAAACCGCCGGGACAGGGAATGAAAAACTGTTTTTT
TRBV10-1	NA	few	TRBJ2-1	CASSDRTRGDPENEQFF	TGCGCCAGCAGTGACCGGACCAGGGGCGATCCGGAGAATGAGCAGTTCTTC
TRBV6-1	NA	NA	TRBJ1-3	CASSDPTRDSGNTIYF	TGTGCCAGCAGTGACCCCACAAGGGACTCTGGAAACACCATATATTTT
TRBV19	NA	NA	TRBJ2-3	CASSMNTRTDTQYF	TGTGCCAGTAGTATGAACACCCGCACAGATACGCAGTATTTT
TRBV28	NA	NA	TRBJ2-7	CASSPGDSFRPYF	TGTGCCAGCAGTCCGGGGGACAGTTTCCGGCCGTACTTC
TRBV15	TRBD1	NA	TRBJ2-7	CATSRDLGSWTGQINEQYF	TGTGCCACCAGCAGAGATTTGGGTTCTTGGACAGGGCAAATTAACGAGCAGTACTTC
TRBV6-5	NA	NA	TRBJ1-2	CASTLRSSGYGYTF	TGTGCCAGCACCCTACGGAGCTCTGGCTATGGCTACACCTTC
TRBV28	NA	NA	TRBJ1-2	CSTSTGLYGYTF	TGTTCCACCTCGACAGGACTCTATGGCTACACCTTC
TRBV24-1	TRBD2	NA	TRBJ2-5	CATSDLGLAEQETQYF	TGTGCCACCAGTGATTTGGGACTAGCGGAACAAGAGACCCAGTACTTC
TRBV5-4	NA	NA	TRBJ2-1	CASSKDGAFSYNEQFF	TGTGCCAGCAGCAAGGACGGAGCCTTCTCCTACAATGAGCAGTTCTTC
TRBV11-3	TRBD1	NA	TRBJ2-5	CASSLGQGVLETQYF	TGTGCCAGCAGCTTAGGCCAGGGGGTCTTAGAGACCCAGTACTTC
TRBV28	TRBD1	NA	TRBJ1-5	CASNSPGTVNQPQHF	TGTGCCAGCAACTCACCCGGGACAGTAAATCAGCCCCAGCATTTT
TRBV10-3	NA	NA	TRBJ2-2	CAISDQEAPGGTGELFF	TGTGCCATCAGTGATCAGGAGGCCCCCGGGGGAACCGGGGAGCTGTTTTTT
TRBV24-1	NA	NA	TRBJ2-5	CATSDPPGTQYF	TGTGCCACCAGCGATCCCCCGGGGACCCAGTACTTC
TRBV5-1	NA	once	TRBJ2-1	CASSLTGSSYNEQFF	TGCGCCAGCAGCTTGACAGGGAGCTCCTACAATGAGCAGTTCTTC
TRBV11-2	NA	NA	TRBJ2-2	CASSPNAGSNTGELFF	TGTGCCAGCAGCCCTAACGCGGGGTCGAACACCGGGGAGCTGTTTTTT
TRBV28	NA	once	TRBJ2-7	CASSLLLAEQYF	TGTGCCAGCAGTTTACTCCTAGCGGAGCAGTACTTC